This TCR beta chain was sequenced for a study of cytomegalovirus exposure and HLA in healthy donors. CDR3 length equals 14 residues. From germline, CDR1 is LGHNA and CDR2 YSLEER. V lost 4 bases and J 7 bases, leaving 16 bases between the germline ends. 60 Vbeta and 13 Jbeta primers were used in PCR. This table comes from immunoSEQ multiplex PCR, and its TCRdb copy is limited to in-frame clones, with some not included. The sample holds around 75,000 clones. This TCR came from a man in his forties or fifties in good health and CMV-seronegative. The material sequenced was PBMCs. The chain recombines TRBV4-3 with TRBJ1-2; D remains ambiguous. The CDR3 DNA follows: TGCGCCAGCAGCCTTAAAGTTGACGGAGTTGGCTACACCTTC. It codes for CASSLKVDGVGYTF.